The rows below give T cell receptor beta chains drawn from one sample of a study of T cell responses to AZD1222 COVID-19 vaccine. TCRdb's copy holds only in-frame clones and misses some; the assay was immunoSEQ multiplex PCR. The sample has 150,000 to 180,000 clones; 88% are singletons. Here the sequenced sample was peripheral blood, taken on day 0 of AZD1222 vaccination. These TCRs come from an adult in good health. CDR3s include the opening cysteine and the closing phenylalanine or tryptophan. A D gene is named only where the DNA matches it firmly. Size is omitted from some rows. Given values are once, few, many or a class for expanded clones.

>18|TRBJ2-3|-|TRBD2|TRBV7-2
TGTGCCAGCAGCTTAGTTGTGGCTAGCGGGGGGGACACAGATACGCAGTATTTT
CASSLVVASGGDTDTQYF
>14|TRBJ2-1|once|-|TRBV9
TGTGCCAGCAGCGTTATGGGGCCTAACAATGAGCAGTTCTTC
CASSVMGPNNEQFF
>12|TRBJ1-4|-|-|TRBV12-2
TGTGCAAGTCGCTCGTCTAATGAAAAACTGTTTTTT
CASRSSNEKLFF
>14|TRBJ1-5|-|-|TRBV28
TGTGCCAGCAGTCCCCTTTCTAGCAATCAGCCCCAGCATTTT
CASSPLSSNQPQHF
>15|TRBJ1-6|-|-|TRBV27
TGTGCCAGCAGTTTTGGGGGAACCCTAGGTTCACCCCTCCACTTT
CASSFGGTLGSPLHF
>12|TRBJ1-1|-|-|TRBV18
TGTGCCAGCTCACCAACTCTCACTGAAGCTTTCTTT
CASSPTLTEAFF
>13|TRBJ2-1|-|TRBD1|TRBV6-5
TGTGCCAGCAGTTCCGCCGGGGACAGGGTCTGGTTCTTC
CASSSAGDRVWFF
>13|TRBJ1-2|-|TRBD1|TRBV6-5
TGTGCCAGCAGGATGACAGGGGGGAGAGGCTACACCTTC
CASRMTGGRGYTF
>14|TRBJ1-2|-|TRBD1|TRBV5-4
TGTGCCAGCAGCTCCCAGGGGGCGAACTATGGCTACACCTTC
CASSSQGANYGYTF
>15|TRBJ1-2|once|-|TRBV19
TGTGCCAGTACCCCCGAACCAGATTCTAACTATGGCTACACCTTC
CASTPEPDSNYGYTF
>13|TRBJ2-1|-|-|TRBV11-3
TGTGCCAGCAGCGGGGTAGATTACAATGAGCAGTTCTTC
CASSGVDYNEQFF
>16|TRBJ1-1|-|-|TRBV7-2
TGTGCCAGCAGCCTACCGAGGACAGCCCGGAACACTGAAGCTTTCTTT
CASSLPRTARNTEAFF
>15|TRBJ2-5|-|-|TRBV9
TGTGCCAGCAGCCCACAGGGATCTTTCCAAGAGACCCAGTACTTC
CASSPQGSFQETQYF
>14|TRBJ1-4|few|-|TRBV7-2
TGTGCCAGCAGCTTACTCCGGCAGGATGAAAAACTGTTTTTT
CASSLLRQDEKLFF
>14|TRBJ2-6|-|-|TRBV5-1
TGCGCCAGCAGCTTACCTTCTGGGGCCAACGTCCTGACTTTC
CASSLPSGANVLTF
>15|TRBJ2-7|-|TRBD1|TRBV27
TGTGCCAGCAGTCGTGCCGGGACAGGGCGATACGAGCAGTACTTC
CASSRAGTGRYEQYF
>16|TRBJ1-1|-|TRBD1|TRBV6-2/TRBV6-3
TGTGCCAGCACTTACGGGACAGGGGGCGCGTGGACTGAAGCTTTCTTT
CASTYGTGGAWTEAFF
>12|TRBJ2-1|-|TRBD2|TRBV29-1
TGCAGCGTTGTGCTAGCGGGGGCTGAGCAGTTCTTC
CSVVLAGAEQFF
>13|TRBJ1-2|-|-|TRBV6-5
TGTGCCAGCAGTCCACCGGGCGTCCGTGGCTACACCTTC
CASSPPGVRGYTF
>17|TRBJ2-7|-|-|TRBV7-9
TGTGCCAGCAGCACCCACATCGGACACGGCCTCTCCTACGAGCAGTACTTC
CASSTHIGHGLSYEQYF
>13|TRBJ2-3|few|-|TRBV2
TGTGCCAGCAGTGAGCTAGAACCAGATACGCAGTATTTT
CASSELEPDTQYF
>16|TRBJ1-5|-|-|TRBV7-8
TGTGCCAGCAGCTTAGGGACCCCGACTAGCAATCAGCCCCAGCATTTT
CASSLGTPTSNQPQHF
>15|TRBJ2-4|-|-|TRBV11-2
TGTGCCAGCAGCCCAGAGCGGTTAGCCAAAAACATTCAGTACTTC
CASSPERLAKNIQYF
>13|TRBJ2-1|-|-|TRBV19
TGTGCCAGTCTGGTCAGCTCCTACAATGAGCAGTTCTTC
CASLVSSYNEQFF
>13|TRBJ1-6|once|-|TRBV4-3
TGCGCCAGCAGCCAAGATACTAATTCACCCCTCCACTTT
CASSQDTNSPLHF
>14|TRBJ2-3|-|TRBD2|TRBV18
TGTGCCAGCTCCGTTAGCGGGAGGGCAGATACGCAGTATTTT
CASSVSGRADTQYF
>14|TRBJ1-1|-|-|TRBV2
TGTGCCAGCAGGGAGGGGGGACCTGACACTGAAGCTTTCTTT
CASREGGPDTEAFF
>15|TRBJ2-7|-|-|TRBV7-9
TGTGCCAGCAGCTTAGCGTACGGGGGCAGCTACGAGCAGTACTTC
CASSLAYGGSYEQYF
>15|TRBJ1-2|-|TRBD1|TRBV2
TGTGCCAGCAGTGAAGTGACAGGGGGGTACTATGGCTACACCTTC
CASSEVTGGYYGYTF
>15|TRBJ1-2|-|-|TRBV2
TGTGCCAGCAGTGCAGATAGACATTCTAACTATGGCTACACCTTC
CASSADRHSNYGYTF
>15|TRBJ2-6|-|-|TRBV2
TGTGCCAGCATCGAGGGACGGTCTGGGGCCAACGTCCTGACTTTC
CASIEGRSGANVLTF
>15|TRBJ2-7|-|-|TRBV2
TGTGCCAGCAGTGAGCGACAGGCGATATCCTACGAGCAGTACTTC
CASSERQAISYEQYF
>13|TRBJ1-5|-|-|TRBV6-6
TGTGCCAGCACCGCGGGACTAAATCAGCCCCAGCATTTT
CASTAGLNQPQHF
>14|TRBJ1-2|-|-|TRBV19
TGTGCCAGTAGTATGCAGGGGTTCAACTATGGCTACACCTTC
CASSMQGFNYGYTF
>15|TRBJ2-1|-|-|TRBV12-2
TGTGCAAGTCGCCCTAAAGGGGGGTCCTCCAATGAGCAGTTCTTC
CASRPKGGSSNEQFF
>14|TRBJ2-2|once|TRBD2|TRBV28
TGTGCCAGCATCCTAGCGGGGAACACCGGGGAGCTGTTTTTT
CASILAGNTGELFF
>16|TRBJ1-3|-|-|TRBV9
TGTGCCAGCAGCGTAGGTGGAGGGGGAACAGGAAACACCATATATTTT
CASSVGGGGTGNTIYF
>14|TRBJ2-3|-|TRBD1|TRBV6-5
TGTGCCAGCAGGGACAGGGGGCTGGCAGATACGCAGTATTTT
CASRDRGLADTQYF
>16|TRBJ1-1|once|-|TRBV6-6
TGTGCCAGCAGTCCCCGGGGACCAGGGATGAACACTGAAGCTTTCTTT
CASSPRGPGMNTEAFF
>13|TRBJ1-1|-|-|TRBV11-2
TGTGCCAGCATTCTAGGCTTGAACACTGAAGCTTTCTTT
CASILGLNTEAFF
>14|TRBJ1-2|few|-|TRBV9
TGTGCCAGCAGCCCCACCGAGGGGAACTATGGCTACACCTTC
CASSPTEGNYGYTF
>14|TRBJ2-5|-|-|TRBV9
TGTGCCAGCAGCGTAGCCCAGGGTAGAGAGACCCAGTACTTC
CASSVAQGRETQYF
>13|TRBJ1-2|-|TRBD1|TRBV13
TGTGCCAGCAGCGGGGACAGGGGGCATGGCTACACCTTC
CASSGDRGHGYTF
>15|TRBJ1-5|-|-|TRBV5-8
TGTGCCAGCAGCTTGGTCCTCGGGGAGAGTCAGCCCCAGCATTTT
CASSLVLGESQPQHF
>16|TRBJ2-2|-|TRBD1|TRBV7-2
TGTGCCAGCAGCTTAAGGGGGACAGGTTCCACCGGGGAGCTGTTTTTT
CASSLRGTGSTGELFF
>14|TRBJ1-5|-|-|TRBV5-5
TGTGCCAGCAGCCTCGATGGGGTGCGAAGGCCCCAGCATTTT
CASSLDGVRRPQHF
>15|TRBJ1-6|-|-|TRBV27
TGTGCCAGCAGTTCCGGGACGGGCAGAAATTCACCCCTCCACTTT
CASSSGTGRNSPLHF
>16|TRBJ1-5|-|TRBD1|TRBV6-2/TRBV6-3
TGTGCCAGCAGTTACGATGTGGGGACAGGCAATCAGCCCCAGCATTTT
CASSYDVGTGNQPQHF
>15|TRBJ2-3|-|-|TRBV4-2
TGTGCCAGCAGCCAGGGCGGCGTAGGCACAGATACGCAGTATTTT
CASSQGGVGTDTQYF
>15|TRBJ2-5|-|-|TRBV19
TGTGCCAGTACCCCGGGCAGCGGGTCCCCAGGGACCCAGTACTTC
CASTPGSGSPGTQYF
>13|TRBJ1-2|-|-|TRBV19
TGTGCCAGTAGTATGGACGGCAACTATGGCTACACCTTC
CASSMDGNYGYTF
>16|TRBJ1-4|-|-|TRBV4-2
TGTGCCAGCAGCCCTTTAAGTGGGACACGGGTTGAAAAACTGTTTTTT
CASSPLSGTRVEKLFF
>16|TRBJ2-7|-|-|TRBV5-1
TGCGCCAGCAGCTTGCGGCCCGGGACTCTGTCTTCCGAGCAGTACTTC
CASSLRPGTLSSEQYF
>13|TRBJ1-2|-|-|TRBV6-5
TGTGCCAGCTTTCCACAGGCCGGCTATGGCTACACCTTC
CASFPQAGYGYTF
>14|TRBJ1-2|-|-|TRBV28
TGTGCCAGCACCGCACACGGGGGGAACTATGGCTACACCTTC
CASTAHGGNYGYTF